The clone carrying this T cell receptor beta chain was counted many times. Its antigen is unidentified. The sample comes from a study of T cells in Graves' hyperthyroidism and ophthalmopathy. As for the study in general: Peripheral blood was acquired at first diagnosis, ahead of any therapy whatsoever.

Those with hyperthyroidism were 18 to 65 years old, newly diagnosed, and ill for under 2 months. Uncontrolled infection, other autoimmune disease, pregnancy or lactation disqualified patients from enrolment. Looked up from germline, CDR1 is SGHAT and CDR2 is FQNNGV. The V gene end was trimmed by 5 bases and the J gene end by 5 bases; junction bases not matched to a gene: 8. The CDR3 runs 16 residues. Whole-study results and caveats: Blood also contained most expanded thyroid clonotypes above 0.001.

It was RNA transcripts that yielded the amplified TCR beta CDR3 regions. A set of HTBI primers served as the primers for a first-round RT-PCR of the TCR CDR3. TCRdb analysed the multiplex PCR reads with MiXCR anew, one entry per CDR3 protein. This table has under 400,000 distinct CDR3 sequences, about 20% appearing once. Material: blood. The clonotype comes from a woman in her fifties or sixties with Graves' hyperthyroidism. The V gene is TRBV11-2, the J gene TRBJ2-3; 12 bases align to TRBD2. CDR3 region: CASSEGLAGAGDTQYF. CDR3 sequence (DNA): TGTGCCAGCAGCGAGGGACTAGCGGGCGCAGGAGATACGCAGTATTTT.